The rows below give T cell receptor beta chains drawn from one sample of a study of cytomegalovirus exposure and HLA in healthy donors. Profiled with immunoSEQ multiplex PCR; TCRdb holds only in-frame clones, not every one. The table includes approximately 90,000 clones, 70% detected once. Sequences were obtained from PBMCs. These TCRs come from a woman in her 50s in good health and CMV-seropositive. Each CDR3 is given with its conserved first and last residue. A D gene is named only where the DNA matches it firmly. Not every row has a clone size; where given, it reads once, few, many or a size class.

>TRBD1|TRBJ1-5|TRBV18|few
CASSPDGQGNQPQHF
TGTGCCAGCTCACCGGACGGACAGGGCAATCAGCCCCAGCATTTT
>.|TRBJ2-5|TRBV11-3|.
CASSPGLAPYQETQYF
TGTGCCAGCAGCCCGGGACTTGCCCCTTACCAAGAGACCCAGTACTTC
>TRBD1|TRBJ2-7|TRBV7-7|.
CASSQDRDYEQYF
TGTGCTAGCAGCCAGGACAGGGACTACGAGCAGTACTTC
>TRBD2|TRBJ2-7|TRBV28|.
CASSLGGGFSGRTYEQYF
TGTGCCAGCAGTTTAGGTGGGGGCTTTAGCGGGAGAACCTACGAGCAGTACTTC
>.|TRBJ2-3|TRBV6-1|few
CASSALPSGERKSTDTQYF
TGTGCCAGCAGTGCCCTACCGTCCGGGGAAAGAAAAAGCACAGATACGCAGTATTTT
>TRBD1|TRBJ2-7|TRBV28|once
CASSLMTGVVYEQYF
TGTGCCAGCAGTCTAATGACAGGGGTGGTCTACGAGCAGTACTTC
>.|TRBJ1-5|TRBV19|.
CASSIYRALGNQPQHF
TGTGCCAGTAGTATTTACAGGGCCTTAGGCAATCAGCCCCAGCATTTT
>.|TRBJ2-1|TRBV20-1|.
CSASSQNEQFF
TGCAGTGCTAGTAGCCAGAATGAGCAGTTCTTC
>.|TRBJ2-7|TRBV7-2|once
CASSLTSNHEQYF
TGTGCCAGCAGCTTAACTAGCAACCACGAGCAGTACTTC
>TRBD1|TRBJ1-5|TRBV6-6|.
CASSSGQTNQPQHF
TGTGCCAGCAGTTCGGGACAGACAAATCAGCCCCAGCATTTT